A single sample gave rise to the 8 T cell receptor beta chains below, sequenced in a study of T cells in Graves' hyperthyroidism and ophthalmopathy. There were TCR beta CDR3 regions amplified from RNA transcripts. HTBI primers were the set used in a first-round RT-PCR of the TCR CDR3. TCRdb redid the calling of the multiplex PCR reads with MiXCR, one entry per CDR3 protein. The data show a few hundred thousand distinct CDR3 sequences, with roughly 18% seen just once and around 43% held by the top ten. The specimen was blood. These receptors all stem from a man in his forties with Graves' hyperthyroidism.

This clonotype showed up just a few times. J is TRBJ1-5 and V is TRBV10-3; D uncertain. This CDR3 comprises 12 residues. Trimming left V 2 bases short and J 5 bases short, with 4 bases between. Looked up from germline, CDR1 is ENHRY and CDR2 is SYGVKD. The CDR3 coding sequence is TGTGCCATCAGTGAGGGGTATCAGCCCCAGCATTTT. This encodes CAISEGYQPQHF.

Note on this clonotype: A read error may be the cause here, since a much bigger clone is one base away. The chain uses TRBV7-9 and TRBJ1-2, with D tentatively TRBD1 (6 bases). Germline-derived CDR1 and CDR2 are SEHNR and FQNEAQ (reference sequence). The CDR3 extends over 15 amino acids. The CDR3: CASSRRQDPNYGCTF. CDR3 in DNA: TGTGCCAGCAGCCGGCGACAGGATCCTAACTATGGCTGCACCTTC.

This clonotype was seen at least ten times. For the CDR3, the DNA is TGTGCCAGCAGTGAAGCGGTGAGAGGAGGAAAGACTGAAGCTTTCTTT. Its protein product is CASSEAVRGGKTEAFF. V gene TRBV6-1 combines with J gene TRBJ1-1, with D unresolved. The V and J ends lost 0 bases and 5 bases respectively, with 16 bases between them. The CDR3 sequence is 16 residues long. Germline CDR1 reads MNHNS; CDR2 reads SASEGT.

This clonotype came up a few times. The gene calls are TRBV4-3 and TRBJ2-6; D gene unclear. Germline V lookup: CDR1 LGHNA, CDR2 YSLEER. CDR3 size: 15 residues. Trimming pared 2 bases from V and 0 bases from J, leaving 5 bases between. The CDR3 spells CASSQPASGANVLTF. In DNA form, the CDR3 reads TGCGCCAGCAGCCAACCGGCCTCTGGGGCCAACGTCCTGACTTTC.

This clonotype was seen many times. The V and J genes are TRBV7-8 and TRBJ2-1; TRBD1 matches at 9 bases. The CDR3 consists of 16 residues. Germline values: CDR1 SGHVS, CDR2 FQNEAQ. The trim removed 2 bases at V and 6 bases at J, leaving 8 bases unmatched. CDR3 in amino acids: CASSLTTGTGFNEQFF. The CDR3 coding sequence is TGTGCCAGCAGCTTAACCACCGGGACAGGGTTCAATGAGCAGTTCTTC. Using reference TRBV7-8 and TRBJ2-1 for the parts outside the CDR3, the full variable domain is GAGVSQSPRYKVAKRGQDVALRCDPISGHVSLFWYQQALGQGPEFLTYFQNEAQLDKSGLPSDRFFAERPEGSVSTLKIQRTQQEDSAVYLCASSLTTGTGFNEQFFGPGTRLTVL.

This clonotype was seen only a few times. J is TRBJ1-5 and V is TRBV19; D not certain. This CDR3 is 15 amino acids long. The V and J ends lost 6 bases and 4 bases respectively, with 16 bases between them. CDR1 is LNHDA and CDR2 is SQIVND in the germline V gene (reference sequence). Here the CDR3 reads CASSPTIGFNQPQHF. The CDR3 nucleotides are TGTGCCAGTAGCCCGACCATCGGCTTTAATCAGCCCCAGCATTTT.

This clonotype appeared many times. V and J are TRBV18 and TRBJ1-5, with D tentatively TRBD1 (5 bases). Germline V gene data show CDR1 as KGHSH and CDR2 as LQKENI. The CDR3 loop spans 14 amino acids. V was pared by 1 base and J by 1 base, with 5 bases between. The CDR3 loop is CASSPRTSNQPQHF. In nucleotides, the CDR3 is TGTGCCAGCTCACCACGGACAAGCAATCAGCCCCAGCATTTT.

In its sample, this clonotype was seen many times. The chain combines TRBV6-1 with TRBJ1-2, with a weak D call TRBD1 (6 bases). With 2 bases removed from V and 7 bases from J, the gap between germline ends came to 14 bases. The germline V gene has CDR1 MNHNS and CDR2 SASEGT. This CDR3 is built from 14 residues. CDR3 amino acids: CASSELSGAVGYTF. The CDR3 region has the DNA TGTGCCAGCAGTGAATTGTCAGGGGCCGTTGGCTACACCTTC.